Listed below are T cell receptor beta chains from one sample, sequenced in a study of blood T cell repertoires in COVID-19. Generated by immunoSEQ multiplex PCR, the TCRdb table keeps only in-frame clones and is missing some. Found here are roughly 110,000 clones, 81% of them singletons; the top ten hold about 10%. The sequenced sample was peripheral blood. These receptors came from a human donor in a cohort sampled during active COVID-19. Each CDR3 is given with its conserved first and last residue.

TRBV6-6	TRBJ2-3	CASRPGGTAGTDTQYF
TRBV5-1	TRBJ1-6	CASSLRSSYNSPLHF
TRBV30	TRBJ1-1	CAWKKRRDSKNTEAFF
TRBV4-2	TRBJ2-3	CASSQDLGFSTDTQYF
TRBV30	TRBJ1-3	CAQEVGQSNTIYF
TRBV7-9	TRBJ1-2	CASSLIGQGYGYTF
TRBV14	TRBJ1-1	CASSQRRQGGTEAFF
TRBV7-2	TRBJ2-7	CASSVDRTSSYEQYF
TRBV5-1	TRBJ2-7	CASSDRDLTYEQYF
TRBV5-1	TRBJ2-7	CASSSTGFSYEQYF
TRBV5-1	TRBJ2-3	CASSFRQGSTDTQYF
TRBV7-6	TRBJ2-7	CASSDTYSYEQYF
TRBV28	TRBJ1-3	CASSFSGVIAGNTIYF
TRBV3-1/TRBV3-2	TRBJ2-3	CASSQEGLAGGGTDTQYF
TRBV28	TRBJ2-5	CASRGQALEGQYF
TRBV30	TRBJ1-5	CAWSVPGAGNQPQHF
TRBV11-2	TRBJ2-2	CASRLGTPNTGELFF
TRBV4-3	TRBJ2-5	CASSQGTGGETQYF
TRBV27	TRBJ1-1	CASSSWTGGNTEAFF
TRBV20-1	TRBJ1-5	CSASYGGKGSGQPQHF
TRBV7-9	TRBJ1-1	CASSRGQQNTEAFF
TRBV27	TRBJ2-3	CASVGAGGPSDTQYF
TRBV30	TRBJ2-3	CAWSVHGVADTQYF
TRBV30	TRBJ1-3	CACPRDPGNTIYF
TRBV5-1	TRBJ1-1	CASSLGGRGGNTEAFF
TRBV5-5	TRBJ2-7	CASSRDSSEQYF
TRBV28	TRBJ2-1	CASIIDRGPYNEQFF
TRBV5-1	TRBJ1-1	CASRPTENTEAFF
TRBV4-3	TRBJ2-7	CASSQGRGGPYEQYF
TRBV7-2	TRBJ1-2	CASSMDSQANYGYTF
TRBV2	TRBJ1-6	CASSETGNGNSPLHF
TRBV6-2/TRBV6-3	TRBJ1-4	CASSTSGEKLFF
TRBV30	TRBJ2-2	CAGRGQWTGELFF
TRBV5-1	TRBJ1-2	CASTQGANYGYTF
TRBV19	TRBJ2-6	CASRLLAGVSGANVLTF
TRBV7-8	TRBJ2-7	CASSSLTGFDEQYF
TRBV21-1	TRBJ2-1	CASSPRATTYNEQFF